This is a list of T cell receptor beta chains from one sample in a study of blood T cell repertoires in COVID-19. This table comes from immunoSEQ multiplex PCR, and its TCRdb copy is limited to in-frame clones, with some not included. Here the sample spans roughly 130,000 clones, 84% being singletons. The specimen was peripheral blood. Every receptor here comes from a woman under 40 who had recovered from COVID-19. The CDR3 runs from the conserved cysteine through the conserved F or W. A D gene is named only where the DNA matches it firmly. The size entry is marked missing in some rows and otherwise reads once, few, many or a size class.

V	size	J	D	DNA	CDR3
TRBV6-5	once	TRBJ2-7	-	TGTGCCAGCAGGGCGGCAGGGCCCTTCTCCTACGAGCAGTACTTC	CASRAAGPFSYEQYF
TRBV21-1	once	TRBJ2-3	-	TGTGCCAGCGGCCGAATACTTACTCGGACAGGCTGTGGGAAGACTAGCGGCACAGATACGCAGTATTTT	CASGRILTRTGCGKTSGTDTQYF
TRBV4-1	-	TRBJ1-1	TRBD1	TGCGCCAGCAGCCAAGAAACAGGGGGCTACACTGAAGCTTTCTTT	CASSQETGGYTEAFF
TRBV5-1	-	TRBJ2-1	-	TGCGCCAGCAGCTTGCGGTCGCCGGGGTGGGTGGGCAACTCCTACAATGAGCAGTTCTTC	CASSLRSPGWVGNSYNEQFF
TRBV7-9	-	TRBJ1-6	TRBD1	TGTGCCAGCAGCTTGGTGCGGGACAGGAAAACCTCACCCCTCCACTTT	CASSLVRDRKTSPLHF
TRBV4-1	-	TRBJ2-1	TRBD2	TGCGCCAGCAGCCGGAAGCGGGAGTTCGCTATCTACAATGAGCAGTTCTTC	CASSRKREFAIYNEQFF
TRBV7-6	-	TRBJ2-2	TRBD1	TGTGCCAGCAGCTCTGACAGGGCGAACACCGGGGAGCTGTTTTTT	CASSSDRANTGELFF
TRBV19	-	TRBJ1-1	TRBD1	TGTGCCAGTAGATCCATCTCGACAGGGGGTTCACGGTCTGAAGCTTTCTTT	CASRSISTGGSRSEAFF
TRBV7-6	-	TRBJ2-7	TRBD1	TGTGCCAGCAGCTTAGGGGCGACAGGGGGCTACGAGCAGTACTTC	CASSLGATGGYEQYF
TRBV7-2	-	TRBJ2-7	TRBD1	TGTGCCAGCAGCTTAAGGGACAGCCCTTTTCGATCCTACGAGCAGTACTTC	CASSLRDSPFRSYEQYF
TRBV6-5	many	TRBJ2-7	TRBD1	TGTGCCACTGCGACAGGGCTCACCTACGAGCAGTACTTC	CATATGLTYEQYF
TRBV19	-	TRBJ1-5	-	TGTGCCAGTACTTTAACAGGGACGCAGCCCCAGCATTTT	CASTLTGTQPQHF